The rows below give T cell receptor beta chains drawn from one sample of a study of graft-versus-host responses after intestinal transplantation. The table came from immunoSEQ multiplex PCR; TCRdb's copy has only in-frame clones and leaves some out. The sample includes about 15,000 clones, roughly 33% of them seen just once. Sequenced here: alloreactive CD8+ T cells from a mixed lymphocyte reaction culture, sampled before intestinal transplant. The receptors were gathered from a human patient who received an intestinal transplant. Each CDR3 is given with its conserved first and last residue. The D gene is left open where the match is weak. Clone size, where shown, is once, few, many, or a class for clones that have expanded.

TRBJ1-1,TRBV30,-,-,CAWSVPAGKGSEAFF,TGTGCCTGGAGTGTACCGGCGGGGAAAGGGTCTGAAGCTTTCTTT
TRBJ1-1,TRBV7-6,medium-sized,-,CASSLGEGNTEAFF,TGTGCCAGCAGCTTAGGAGAGGGGAACACTGAAGCTTTCTTT
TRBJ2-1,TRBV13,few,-,CASSPLEDYGNEQFF,TGTGCCAGCAGCCCCTTGGAGGACTATGGCAATGAGCAGTTCTTC
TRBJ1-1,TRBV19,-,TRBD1,CASSIGDRVNTEAFF,TGTGCCAGTAGTATAGGGGACAGGGTGAACACTGAAGCTTTCTTT
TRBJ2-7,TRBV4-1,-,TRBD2,CASSRDAGESSYEQYF,TGCGCCAGCAGCCGAGACGCGGGGGAGAGCTCCTACGAGCAGTACTTC
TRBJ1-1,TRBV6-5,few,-,CASSSIRNTEAFF,TGTGCCAGCAGTTCCATAAGGAACACTGAAGCTTTCTTT
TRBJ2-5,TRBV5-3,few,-,CARSLAPSPADQETQYF,TGTGCCAGAAGCTTGGCCCCTAGCCCGGCAGACCAAGAGACCCAGTACTTC
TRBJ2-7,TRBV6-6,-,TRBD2,CASSYSGGGTYEQYF,TGTGCCAGCAGTTACTCAGGCGGGGGGACCTACGAGCAGTACTTC
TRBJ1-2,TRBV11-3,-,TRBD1,CASSWTGGFIYGYTF,TGTGCCAGCAGCTGGACAGGGGGTTTTATCTATGGCTACACCTTC
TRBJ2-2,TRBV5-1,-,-,CASGTTGELFF,TGCGCCAGCGGGACAACCGGGGAGCTGTTTTTT
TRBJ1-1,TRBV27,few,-,CASSRGRGTEAFF,TGTGCCAGCAGTCGCGGGCGGGGTACTGAAGCTTTCTTT
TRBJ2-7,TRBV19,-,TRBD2,CASISGLAPYEQYF,TGTGCCAGCATCTCGGGACTAGCTCCATACGAGCAGTACTTC
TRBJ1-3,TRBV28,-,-,CASSLIGGYSGNTIYF,TGTGCCAGCAGTTTGATAGGGGGTTACTCTGGAAACACCATATATTTT
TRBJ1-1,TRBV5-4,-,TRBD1,CASSQGQMNTEAFF,TGTGCCAGCAGCCAGGGACAGATGAACACTGAAGCTTTCTTT
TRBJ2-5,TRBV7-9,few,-,CASSLALEETQYF,TGTGCCAGCAGCTTAGCGCTTGAAGAGACCCAGTACTTC
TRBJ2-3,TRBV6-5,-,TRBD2,CASSRLASITDTQYF,TGTGCCAGCAGCCGACTAGCATCAATTACAGATACGCAGTATTTT
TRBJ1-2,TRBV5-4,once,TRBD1,CASSPIQGTHQGYTF,TGTGCCAGCAGCCCAATACAGGGGACGCACCAGGGCTACACCTTC
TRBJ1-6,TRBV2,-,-,CASSEDSSYKSPLHF,TGTGCCAGCAGTGAAGACAGCTCCTATAAATCACCCCTCCACTTT
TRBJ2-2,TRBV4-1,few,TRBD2,CASSHYPKTSVHTGELFF,TGCGCCAGCAGCCATTACCCCAAAACTAGCGTCCACACCGGGGAGCTGTTTTTT
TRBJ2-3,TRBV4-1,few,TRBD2,CASGLGGDTQYF,TGCGCCAGCGGTTTGGGGGGGGATACGCAGTATTTT
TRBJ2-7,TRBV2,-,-,CASSELPAYEQYF,TGTGCCAGCAGTGAACTTCCCGCCTACGAGCAGTACTTC
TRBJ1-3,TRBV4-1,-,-,CASSQDPHGSGNTIYF,TGCGCCAGCAGCCAAGACCCGCACGGCTCTGGAAACACCATATATTTT
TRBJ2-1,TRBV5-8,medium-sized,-,CASRWGRNEQFF,TGTGCCAGCAGGTGGGGGCGTAATGAGCAGTTCTTC
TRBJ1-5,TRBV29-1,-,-,CSQFKTKNQPQHF,TGCAGTCAATTCAAGACCAAAAATCAGCCCCAGCATTTT
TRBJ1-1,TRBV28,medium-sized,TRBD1,CASSPLQGDTEAFF,TGTGCCAGCAGTCCCCTCCAGGGGGACACTGAAGCTTTCTTT
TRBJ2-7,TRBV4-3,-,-,CASSQEVQGFGYEQYF,TGCGCCAGCAGCCAAGAAGTACAGGGTTTCGGCTACGAGCAGTACTTC
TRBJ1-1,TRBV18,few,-,CASSPRRVGAFF,TGTGCCAGCTCACCAAGGCGGGTTGGAGCTTTCTTT
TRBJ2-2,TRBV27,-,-,CASSLSLNTGELFF,TGTGCCAGCAGTTTATCCTTGAACACCGGGGAGCTGTTTTTT
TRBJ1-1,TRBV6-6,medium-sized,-,CASRGSNTEAFF,TGTGCCAGCAGGGGAAGCAACACTGAAGCTTTCTTT
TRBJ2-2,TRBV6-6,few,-,CASSLSGPGELFF,TGTGCCAGCAGTTTGTCGGGCCCCGGGGAGCTGTTTTTT
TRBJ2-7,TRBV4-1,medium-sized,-,CASSQGFGRAYEQYF,TGCGCCAGCAGCCAAGGGTTTGGCAGGGCCTACGAGCAGTACTTC
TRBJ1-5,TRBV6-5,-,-,CASSYGMRQPQHF,TGTGCCAGCAGTTACGGTATGAGACAGCCCCAGCATTTT
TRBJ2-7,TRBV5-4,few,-,CASSFRQSGYEQYF,TGTGCCAGCAGCTTTCGACAGTCTGGTTACGAGCAGTACTTC
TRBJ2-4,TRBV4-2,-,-,CASSQTEGSKNIQYF,TGTGCCAGCAGCCAGACGGAAGGGTCCAAAAACATTCAGTACTTC
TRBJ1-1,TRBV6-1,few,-,CASSDQGLNTEAFF,TGTGCCAGCAGTGACCAGGGGTTGAACACTGAAGCTTTCTTT
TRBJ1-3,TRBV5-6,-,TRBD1,CASSLTGGIGNTIYF,TGTGCCAGCAGCCTAACAGGGGGCATTGGAAACACCATATATTTT
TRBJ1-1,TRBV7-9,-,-,CASSLIGTDTEAFF,TGTGCCAGCAGCTTAATAGGGACGGACACTGAAGCTTTCTTT
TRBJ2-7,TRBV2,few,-,CASSEAANEQYF,TGTGCCAGCAGTGAAGCGGCGAACGAGCAGTACTTC
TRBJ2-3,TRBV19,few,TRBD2,CASSRLAGRADTQYF,TGTGCCAGTAGCAGACTAGCGGGAAGGGCAGATACGCAGTATTTT
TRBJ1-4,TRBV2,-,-,CASSFSQGTEKLFF,TGTGCCAGCAGCTTTTCTCAGGGGACTGAAAAACTGTTTTTT
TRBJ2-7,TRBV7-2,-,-,CASSLESGSPYEQYF,TGTGCCAGCAGCTTAGAGTCGGGGTCACCCTACGAGCAGTACTTC
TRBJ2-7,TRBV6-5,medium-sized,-,CASSVQGYEQYF,TGTGCCAGCAGTGTACAGGGCTACGAGCAGTACTTC
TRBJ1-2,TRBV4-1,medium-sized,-,CASSQEVSDAGLGYTF,TGCGCCAGCAGCCAAGAGGTGAGCGACGCGGGCTTGGGCTACACCTTC
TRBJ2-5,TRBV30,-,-,CAWQQGQETQYF,TGTGCCTGGCAACAGGGACAAGAGACCCAGTACTTC
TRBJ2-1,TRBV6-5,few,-,CASSQRTAGYNEQFF,TGTGCCAGCAGTCAACGGACAGCCGGATACAATGAGCAGTTCTTC
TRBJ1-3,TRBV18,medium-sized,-,CASSPDSSSGNTIYF,TGTGCCAGCTCACCAGACAGCAGCTCTGGAAACACCATATATTTT